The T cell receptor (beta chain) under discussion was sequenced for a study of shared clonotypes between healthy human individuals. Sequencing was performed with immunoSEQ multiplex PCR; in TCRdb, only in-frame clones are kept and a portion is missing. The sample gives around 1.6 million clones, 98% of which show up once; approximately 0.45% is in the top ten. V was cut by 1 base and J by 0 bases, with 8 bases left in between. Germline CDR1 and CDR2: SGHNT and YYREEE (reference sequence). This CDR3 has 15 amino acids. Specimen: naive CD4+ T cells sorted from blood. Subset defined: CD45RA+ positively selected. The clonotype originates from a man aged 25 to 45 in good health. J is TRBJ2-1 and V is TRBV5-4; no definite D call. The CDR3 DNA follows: TGTGCCAGCAGCTTGACTGGTGGCTCCTACAATGAGCAGTTCTTC. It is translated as CASSLTGGSYNEQFF.